This T cell receptor beta chain emerged from a study of cytomegalovirus exposure and HLA in healthy donors. On the study more broadly: Among the 400 or so donors who were genotyped, roughly 86% fell in the genetic ancestry cluster that is associated with self-reported Caucasian donors.

On this clone: What it binds is not known.

Donors sampled were nominally healthy, though unrecorded immune exposures were likely. Overall study findings and caveats: Later work associated more than 15,000 TCR beta sequences with HLA alleles at 0.05 false discovery rate. The authors later found TCR association rates varying by HLA locus, with DRB1 most and HLA-C fewest.

Amplification used 60 Vbeta primers and 13 Jbeta primers. Data came from immunoSEQ multiplex PCR; TCRdb stores just in-frame clones and leaves some out. The table shows about 120,000 clones, with about four fifths occurring only once. J gave up 6 bases and V 3 bases, and 4 bases lay outside the gene matches. This CDR3 is built from 16 residues. Germline CDR1 and CDR2: KGHSH and LQKENI. This rearrangement joins TRBV18 to TRBJ2-3, with 15 bases aligning to TRBD2. Sequencing used PBMCs. The clonotype comes from a woman aged 18-29 years in good health and CMV-seronegative. The CDR3 here is CASSPRGTSGRDTQYF. CDR3 coding DNA: TGTGCCAGCTCACCTCGAGGGACTAGCGGGAGGGATACGCAGTATTTT.